This T cell receptor beta chain came from a study of beta chain features in type 1 diabetes. Study as a whole: Across the samples, around 110,000,000 sorted cells were examined in total. The study's findings and limits: Among all four CD4+ subsets, Type 1 diabetes patients had TCRB CDR3s that were moderately but significantly shorter. Unsettled here was the matter of whether HLA type influences TCRB rearrangement. VDJ junctions sequenced from type 1 diabetes patients showed fewer insertions and more deletions.

The CDR3 has 12 residues. CDR1 SQVTM and CDR2 ANQGSEA come from the germline V gene. V lost 4 bases, J lost 1 base, and 7 bases lay in between. Isolated RNA was reverse transcribed in full, so expressed TCRB transcripts were sequenced. Sequencing was performed with immunoSEQ multiplex PCR; in TCRdb, only in-frame clones are kept and a portion is missing. The profile shows a few hundred thousand clones, roughly 17% of them singletons. Notes on this clone: Its antigen is not identified. The sample has other DNA sequences that encode this CDR3 too.

Sequenced material: naive CD4+ T cells from blood. The chain employs TRBV29-1 and TRBJ1-1; weak D call: TRBD1 (5 bases). This receptor was taken from a man aged 25-45 years with type 1 diabetes. This CDR3 reads CSVAGGNTEAFF. The CDR3, as DNA: TGCAGCGTTGCTGGGGGGAACACTGAAGCTTTCTTT.